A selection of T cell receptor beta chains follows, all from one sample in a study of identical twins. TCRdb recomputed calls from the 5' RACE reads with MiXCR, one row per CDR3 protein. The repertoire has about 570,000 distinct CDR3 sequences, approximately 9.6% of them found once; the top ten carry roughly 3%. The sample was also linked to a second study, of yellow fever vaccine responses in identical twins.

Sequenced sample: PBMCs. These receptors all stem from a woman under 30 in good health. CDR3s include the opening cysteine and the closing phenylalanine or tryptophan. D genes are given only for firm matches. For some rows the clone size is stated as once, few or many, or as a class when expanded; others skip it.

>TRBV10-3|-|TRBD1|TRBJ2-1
TGTGCCATATACAGGGGAGAAGGTGAGCAGTTCTTC
CAIYRGEGEQFF
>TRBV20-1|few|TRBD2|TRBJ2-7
TGCAGTGCTAGGCCTAGGACTAGCGGATCCTACGAGCAGTACTTC
CSARPRTSGSYEQYF
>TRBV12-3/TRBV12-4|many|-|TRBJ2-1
TGTGCCAGCAGGCTCCTGGGCGCTGGTGAGCAGTTCTTC
CASRLLGAGEQFF
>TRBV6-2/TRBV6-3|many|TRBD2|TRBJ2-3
TGTGCCAGCAGTGGCGGGGGGCCGGATACGCAGTATTTT
CASSGGGPDTQYF
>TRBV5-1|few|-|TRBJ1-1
TGCGCCAGCAGAACCGACCCGGCGACTGAAGCTTTCTTT
CASRTDPATEAFF
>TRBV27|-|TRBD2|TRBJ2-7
TGTGCCAGCAGTCCCCGGACTAGGAGCTCCTACGAGCAGTACTTC
CASSPRTRSSYEQYF
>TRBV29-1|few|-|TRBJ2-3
TGCAGCGGGGGACCTACAGATACGCAGTATTTT
CSGGPTDTQYF
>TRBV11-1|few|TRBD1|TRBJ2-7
TGTGCCAGCAGCTTAGCGTTCTCGGCCGGGACAGCCCCCCATGGGGTATCCTACGAGCAGTACTTC
CASSLAFSAGTAPHGVSYEQYF
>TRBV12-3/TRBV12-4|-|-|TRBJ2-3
TGTGCCAGCAGTCTCCATGGGGATACGCAGTATTTT
CASSLHGDTQYF
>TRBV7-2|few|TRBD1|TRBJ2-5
TGTGCCAGCAGCTTTAGGGGACAGGGAGGAGGAGAGACCCAGTACTTC
CASSFRGQGGGETQYF
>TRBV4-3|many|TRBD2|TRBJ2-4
TGCGCCAGCAGCCAAGATGTTGCTAGCGGGAGCGGGGGCATTCAGTACTTC
CASSQDVASGSGGIQYF
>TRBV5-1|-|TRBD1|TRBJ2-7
TGCGCCAGCAGCTTGGGAACAGGGGGCGGTAGGTACGAGCAGTACTTC
CASSLGTGGGRYEQYF
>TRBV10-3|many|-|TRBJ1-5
TGTGCCATCAGTGAGTCGGAGGGGAGCCAGCCCCAGCATTTT
CAISESEGSQPQHF
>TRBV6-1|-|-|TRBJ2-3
TGTGCCAGCAGTCTCGGACTACCGGCATCTAGCACAGATACGCAGTATTTT
CASSLGLPASSTDTQYF
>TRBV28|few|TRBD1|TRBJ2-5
TGTGCCAGCAACCCCCTGATTACAGGGGGTAAAGAGACCCAGTACTTC
CASNPLITGGKETQYF
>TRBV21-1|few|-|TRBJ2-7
TGTGCCAGCAGCAAAGGACTAGCGGGAGTGCGAGAGCAGTACTTC
CASSKGLAGVREQYF
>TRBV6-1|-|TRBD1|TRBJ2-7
TGTGCCAGCAGTCGTCCCGGGACAGGGTCAGACGAGCAGTACTTC
CASSRPGTGSDEQYF
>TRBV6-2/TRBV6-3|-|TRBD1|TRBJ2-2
TGTGCCAGCAGTTTCCGGGACAGGCCCCTGGTAACCGGGGAGCTGTTTTTT
CASSFRDRPLVTGELFF
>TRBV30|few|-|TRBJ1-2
TGTGCCTGGAGGGACGAGAACTATGGCTACACCTTC
CAWRDENYGYTF
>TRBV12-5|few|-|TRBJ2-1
TGTGCTAGTGGTTTGTTCGGGGCCCCTAAAGGTGAGCAGTTCTTC
CASGLFGAPKGEQFF
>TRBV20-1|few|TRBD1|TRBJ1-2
TGCAGTGCTTTGGACAGGTCTTATGGCTACACCTTC
CSALDRSYGYTF
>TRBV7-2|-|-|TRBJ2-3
TGTGCCAGCAGTGGAAAAGAAGGGGTGAGGGCCACAGATACGCAGTATTTT
CASSGKEGVRATDTQYF
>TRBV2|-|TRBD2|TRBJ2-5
TGTGCCAGCAGGCGGACTAGCGGGGGGGAAGAGACCCAGTACTTC
CASRRTSGGEETQYF
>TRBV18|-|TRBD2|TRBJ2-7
TGTGCCAGCTCACCACTTCCTACTACTAGCGGGGGCATTCGGAACGAGCAGTACTTC
CASSPLPTTSGGIRNEQYF
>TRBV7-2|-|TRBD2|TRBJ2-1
TGTGCCAGCAGCGCCGAGGGGACTAGCGGGTACAATGAGCAGTTCTTC
CASSAEGTSGYNEQFF
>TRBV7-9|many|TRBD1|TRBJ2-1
TGTGCCAGCAGCTTATCGGGACAGGGTGAGCAGTTCTTC
CASSLSGQGEQFF
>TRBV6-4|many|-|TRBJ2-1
TGTGCCAGCAGTGTGTCAGGGGCTAACAATGAGCAGTTCTTC
CASSVSGANNEQFF
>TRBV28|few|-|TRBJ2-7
TGTGCCAGCAGTTTTATTTCAGTCGGGGAGCAGTGCTTC
CASSFISVGEQCF
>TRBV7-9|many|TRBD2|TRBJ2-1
TGTGCCAGCAGCTTAGAATCTTCTAGCGGGGCGTCCTTC
CASSLESSSGASF
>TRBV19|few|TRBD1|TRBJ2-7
TGTGCCAGTGGAAAATTCCCTACTGAACCGGGACAGGGCTCCTACGAGCAGTACTTC
CASGKFPTEPGQGSYEQYF
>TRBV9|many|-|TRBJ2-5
TGTGCCAGCAGTGGAGGACAGCCCCAAGAGACCCAGTACTTC
CASSGGQPQETQYF
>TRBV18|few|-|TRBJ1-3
TGTGCCAGCTCACCGGCTGGGGTCTTGATCGGAAACACCATATATTTT
CASSPAGVLIGNTIYF
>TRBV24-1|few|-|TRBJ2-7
TGTGCCACCAGCCCGGACAACTACGAGCAGTACTTC
CATSPDNYEQYF
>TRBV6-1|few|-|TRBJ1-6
TGTGCCAGCAGTCCACGTAGGGGAAATTCACCCCTCCACTTT
CASSPRRGNSPLHF
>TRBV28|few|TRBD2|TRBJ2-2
TGTGCCAGCACCCCCGGGGGGGCGGACACCGGGGAGCTGTTTTTT
CASTPGGADTGELFF